What follows are 20 T cell receptor beta chains derived from one specimen sequenced in a study of shared clonotypes between healthy human individuals. Clones were read by immunoSEQ multiplex PCR, and TCRdb kept only the in-frame ones, dropping some. The sample consists of 2.5 million or so clones, more than 90% of them appearing once. Source material: naive CD4+ T cells sorted from blood. Subset in this sample: CD45RA+ positively selected. The receptors here all came from a young man in good health.

The CDR3 nucleotides are TGTGCCAGCTCCATCACGAACACCGGGGAGCTGTTTTTT. This sequence encodes CASSITNTGELFF. J is TRBJ2-2 and V is TRBV7-3; D is ambiguous. The CDR3 spans 13 residues. Germline lookup yields CDR1 SGHTA and CDR2 FQGTGA. Trimming took 8 bases from V and 0 from J, leaving 7 bases between them.

The V and J genes are TRBV7-6 and TRBJ1-1, with D possibly TRBD1 on 5 matching bases. The CDR3 extends over 15 amino acids. Looked up from germline, CDR1 is SGHVS and CDR2 is FNYEAQ. V dropped 5 bases and J dropped 5 bases, with 18 bases sitting between them. CDR3 sequence (DNA): TGTGCCAGCAGCCTGAATGACGGCGGGGGAACTGAAGCTTTCTTT. Translated, it gives CASSLNDGGGTEAFF.

This chain joins TRBV28 and TRBJ1-4; D not resolved. The germline gives CDR1 MDHEN, CDR2 SYDVKM. The length of the CDR3 is 13 residues. With 6 bases removed from V and 6 bases from J, the gap between germline ends came to 11 bases. The CDR3 is CASRYWADEKLFF. The CDR3 DNA reads as TGTGCCAGCAGGTATTGGGCGGATGAAAAACTGTTTTTT.

The genes are TRBV4-1 and TRBJ2-1; 8 nucleotides match TRBD2. The J segment lost 3 bases and the V segment lost 3 bases, leaving 4 bases of the junction unmatched. This CDR3 is 15 amino acids long. The germline CDR1 and CDR2 sequences are MGHRA and YSYEKL. The CDR3 nucleotides are TGCGCCAGCAGCCAGGAAGGGACTAGCTACAATGAGCAGTTCTTC. Translation: CASSQEGTSYNEQFF.

The genes are TRBV6-5 and TRBJ1-1; D remains unclear. V was cut by 1 base and J by 3 bases, with 3 bases left in between. Germline values: CDR1 MNHEY, CDR2 SVGAGI. There are 12 residues in the CDR3. The CDR3, as DNA: TGTGCCAGCAGTTACTGGGACACTGAAGCTTTCTTT. Amino acid sequence: CASSYWDTEAFF.

To note about this clone: This CDR3 is also generated by other DNA sequences in the sample. The rearrangement joins TRBV19 to TRBJ1-5, with 8 bases fitting TRBD1. V trimming: 3 bases; J trimming: 6 bases; junction bases outside the gene matches: 7. The CDR3 has 15 residues. CDR1 and CDR2 from the germline V gene are LNHDA and SQIVND (reference sequence). The CDR3 here is CASSIAQGAGQPQHF. Written as DNA, the CDR3 is TGTGCCAGTAGTATTGCGCAGGGGGCTGGTCAGCCCCAGCATTTT.

V gene TRBV11-2 combines with J gene TRBJ2-1, with D unclear. With 1 base removed from V and 6 bases from J, the gap between germline ends came to 1 base. The germline gives CDR1 SGHAT, CDR2 FQNNGV. CDR3 length: 11 amino acids. The CDR3: CASSLANEQFF. The DNA for the CDR3 is TGTGCCAGCAGCTTAGCCAATGAGCAGTTCTTC.

The V call is TRBV4-3, the J call TRBJ2-2; D not certain. V lost 6 bases, J lost 2 bases, and 10 bases lay in between. From germline, CDR1 is LGHNA and CDR2 YSLEER. There are 14 residues in the CDR3. As DNA, the CDR3 is TGCGCCAGCAGAGACTTAGACAACACCGGGGAGCTGTTTTTT. This translates into CASRDLDNTGELFF.

J is TRBJ1-1 and V is TRBV10-3, with 7 positions matching TRBD1. Germline values: CDR1 ENHRY, CDR2 SYGVKD. J was trimmed by 8 bases and V by 8 bases; bases with no gene match: 8. The CDR3 length is 12 residues. The CDR3 loop is CAIATGTAEAFF. CDR3 in DNA: TGTGCCATCGCCACGGGGACAGCCGAAGCTTTCTTT.

This clone was picked up a small number of times. J is TRBJ1-2 and V is TRBV5-6; maybe TRBD1 (5 bases). With 4 bases removed from V and 6 bases from J, the gap between germline ends came to 16 bases. CDR3 length equals 14 residues. The germline CDR1 and CDR2 sequences are SGHDT and YYEEEE. Here the CDR3 reads CASSDEGLWDGYTF. For the CDR3, the DNA is TGTGCCAGCAGCGACGAGGGGCTATGGGATGGCTACACCTTC.

This clone has just a few counts. This sequence joins TRBV28 and TRBJ1-3; possibly TRBD1 for D (6 bases). Germline V gene data show CDR1 as MDHEN and CDR2 as SYDVKM. CDR3 length: 16 residues. The germline V and J ends were trimmed by 3 bases and 0 bases, with 12 bases remaining between them. The CDR3: CASSFAGASSGNTIYF. CDR3 DNA sequence: TGTGCCAGCAGTTTCGCGGGGGCGAGCTCTGGAAACACCATATATTTT.

This sequence joins TRBV5-1 and TRBJ2-5; D unresolved. The CDR3 length is 14 residues. Between the trimmed V and J ends, which lost 0 bases and 1 base, there was a span of 7 bases. Germline-derived CDR1 and CDR2 are SGHRS and YFSETQ. Here the CDR3 reads CASSLGALQETQYF. The CDR3 nucleotides are TGCGCCAGCAGCTTGGGGGCGCTCCAAGAGACCCAGTACTTC.

This clone was picked up a small number of times. V and J are TRBV28 and TRBJ1-5; D gene unclear. The CDR3 covers 12 residues. The V gene lost 5 bases and the J gene lost 6 bases, with 8 bases spanning the gap. From germline, CDR1 is MDHEN and CDR2 SYDVKM. The CDR3 DNA reads as TGTGCCAGCAGTCTAACCCGTCAGCCCCAGCATTTT. Its protein is CASSLTRQPQHF.

This clone was observed once. The chain joins TRBV30 to TRBJ2-5, with 10 bases matching TRBD1. Germline V gives CDR1 GTSNPN, CDR2 SVGIG (reference sequence). Germline trimming cut 1 base from V and 5 bases from J; bases unmatched to any gene: 13. The CDR3 consists of 17 residues. CDR3: CAWSDAMTGGLIETQYF. CDR3 sequence (DNA): TGTGCCTGGAGTGACGCAATGACAGGGGGCTTGATTGAGACCCAGTACTTC.

V is TRBV6-1 and J is TRBJ2-7; 8 bases match TRBD1. CDR1 and CDR2 from the germline V gene are MNHNS and SASEGT. The ends lost 7 bases at V and 9 bases at J; junction bases unmatched: 14. The CDR3 contains 14 residues. The CDR3 DNA reads TGTGCCAGCAATATCGGGACAGGTCTGGTAAGGCAGTACTTC. This translates into CASNIGTGLVRQYF.

This clone was detected a few times. The chain recombines TRBV29-1 with TRBJ1-1, with 8 bases matching TRBD1. The CDR3 runs to 13 residues. With 7 bases clipped from V and 0 bases from J, the junction kept 4 bases outside the gene matches. In germline, CDR1 is SQVTM, CDR2 ANQGSEA. CDR3 sequence (DNA): TGCAGCGCCAGACAGGGGCTGAACACTGAAGCTTTCTTT. Encoded protein: CSARQGLNTEAFF. Filled out from reference TRBV29-1 and TRBJ1-1, the complete variable domain reads SAVISQKPSRDICQRGTSLTIQCQVDSQVTMMFWYRQQPGQSLTLIATANQGSEATYESGFVIDKFPISRPNLTFSTLTVSNMSPEDSSIYLCSARQGLNTEAFFGQGTRLTVV.

The V call is TRBV7-6, the J call TRBJ2-3, with TRBD2 matching over 8 bases. The CDR3 consists of 16 residues. J was trimmed by 2 bases and V by 5 bases; bases with no gene match: 9. Germline V gives CDR1 SGHVS, CDR2 FNYEAQ. The CDR3 loop is CASSVTAGVYTDTQYF. The DNA of the CDR3 is TGTGCCAGCAGCGTAACAGCGGGAGTGTACACAGATACGCAGTATTTT.

The CDR3 sequence: CASSPAGTGANVLTF. DNA of the CDR3: TGTGCCAGCAGCCCGGCGGGGACTGGGGCCAACGTCCTGACTTTC. The chain combines TRBV11-2 with TRBJ2-6, with D tentatively TRBD2 (6 bases). Per the germline V gene, CDR1 is SGHAT and CDR2 is FQNNGV. Trimming took off 5 bases at V and 2 bases at J, with 10 bases between the two ends. The CDR3 consists of 15 residues.

This chain links TRBV27 with TRBJ2-1; D is ambiguous. The CDR3 consists of 15 residues. V was cut by 6 bases and J by 3 bases, with 15 bases left in between. Germline values: CDR1 MNHEY, CDR2 SMNVEV (reference sequence). The CDR3 is CASRRGPVSYNEQFF. Here the CDR3 DNA reads TGTGCCAGCAGAAGAGGACCCGTAAGCTACAATGAGCAGTTCTTC.

This clone has only one observation. V is TRBV7-9 and J is TRBJ2-5; 9 bases align to TRBD2. The junction had 16 bases not matched to a gene; V was cut back by 3 bases and J by 5 bases. This CDR3 region has 18 residues. The germline CDR1 and CDR2 sequences are SEHNR and FQNEAQ (reference sequence). The CDR3 DNA reads TGTGCCAGCAGCTTTTGGCGGGGGGGAGCTGGGTTTAAGGAGACCCAGTACTTC. Its translation: CASSFWRGGAGFKETQYF.